This paragraph reports one TCR beta chain. The CDR3 length is 14 residues. With 6 bases removed from V and 5 bases from J, the gap between germline ends came to 16 bases. Germline CDR1 reads SEHNR; CDR2 reads FQNEAQ (reference sequence). TCRdb independently ran MiXCR on the RT-PCR reads; one entry per CDR3 protein. The table lists over 1,500 distinct CDR3 sequences, under 20% of them singletons, with approximately 50% in the top ten. These data originate in a study of patients and donors after allogeneic stem cell transplantation. The sample taken for sequencing was blood, either unsorted or a sorted T cell fraction (not recorded which). This sequence joins TRBV7-9 and TRBJ2-5, with a weak D call TRBD2 (7 bases). This TCR derives from a human donor who was either an allogeneic HSCT recipient or a stem cell or donor lymphocyte infusion donor (not recorded which). It is not recorded whose cells these are; they may come from a transplant donor. The CDR3 is CASRAGQQLETQYF. CDR3 DNA sequence: TGTGCCAGCAGAGCGGGACAACAGTTGGAGACCCAGTACTTC.